The next 9 T cell receptor beta chains were all read from a single sample in a study of T cell responses to AZD1222 COVID-19 vaccine. The data were produced by immunoSEQ multiplex PCR, yet TCRdb's version contains in-frame clones alone and is incomplete. The data contain approximately 150,000 clones, 87% of them seen just once; the ten biggest clones take up roughly 0.98%. The specimen comprised peripheral blood, sampled 28 days after the second AZD1222 dose. These receptors were obtained from an adult who received the AZD1222 COVID-19 vaccine.

The chain uses TRBV5-7 and TRBJ2-7; D unclear. TRBV5-7 falls under the ORF class, with uncertain function. The CDR3 runs to 15 residues. Trimming left V 2 bases short and J 3 bases short, with 15 bases between. CDR3 in DNA: TGTGCCAGCAGCTTCCGCAGCCGGGTAGGCTACGAGCAGTACTTC. Amino acids: CASSFRSRVGYEQYF.

This chain joins TRBV5-4 and TRBJ2-7; D call uncertain. V was pared by 4 bases and J by 1 base, with 18 bases between. Germline CDR1 SGHNT, CDR2 YYREEE (reference sequence). The CDR3 consists of 16 residues. The DNA for the CDR3 is TGTGCCAGCAGCGCTGGCCGCTCACAAGGTTCCTACGAGCAGTACTTC. Encoded protein: CASSAGRSQGSYEQYF.

The V and J genes are TRBV7-9 and TRBJ1-5, with a tentative D call TRBD1 (5 bases). V shed 5 bases and J shed 0 bases, with 17 bases lying between them. Germline CDR1 reads SEHNR; CDR2 reads FQNEAQ (reference sequence). The CDR3 has 17 residues. The CDR3, as DNA: TGTGCCAGCAGCCGGTGGGGAATAGGGGATAGCAATCAGCCCCAGCATTTT. Amino acid sequence: CASSRWGIGDSNQPQHF. Complete variable domain (other parts from reference TRBV7-9 and TRBJ1-5): DTGVSQNPRHKITKRGQNVTFRCDPISEHNRLYWYRQTLGQGPEFLTYFQNEAQLEKSRLLSDRFSAERPKGSFSTLEIQRTEQGDSAMYLCASSRWGIGDSNQPQHFGDGTRLSIL.

The V gene is TRBV10-3, the J gene TRBJ1-1; weak D call: TRBD1 (5 bases). This CDR3 has 14 amino acids. The germline V and J ends were trimmed by 4 bases and 5 bases, with 14 bases remaining between them. Germline CDR1 is ENHRY and CDR2 is SYGVKD. CDR3 DNA sequence: TGTGCCATCAGTGGGGCAGGGAGGGAAACTGAAGCTTTCTTT. Its protein is CAISGAGRETEAFF.

The J gene is TRBJ1-5, the V gene TRBV3-1 (or the pseudogene TRBV3-2); a weak D match, TRBD1 (5 bases). CDR1 and CDR2 (germline): LGHDT, YNNKEL (reference sequence). The CDR3 is 15 amino acids. Trimming shortened V by 1 base and J by 1 base, and 8 bases separated the two germline ends. The CDR3 coding sequence is TGTGCCAGCAGCCAAGCTTGGGGGAGCAATCAGCCCCAGCATTTT. Translated: CASSQAWGSNQPQHF.

This clone was detected only once. This chain connects TRBV3-1 (or the pseudogene TRBV3-2) to TRBJ2-7; the D gene is possibly TRBD1 (6 bases). The CDR3 is made up of 17 amino acids. Trimming removed 0 bases at V and 2 bases at J, with 17 bases between. Per germline, CDR1 LGHDT and CDR2 YNNKEL (reference sequence). The DNA of the CDR3 is TGTGCCAGCAGCCAAGATCTAGGGTGGGACACCACCTACGAGCAGTACTTC. This sequence encodes CASSQDLGWDTTYEQYF.

A note on this clone: In the same sample, other DNA sequences code for this CDR3. This chain links TRBV12-3 or TRBV12-4 with TRBJ1-5; the D is unclear. This CDR3 spans 12 amino acids. Trimming removed 2 bases from V and 7 bases from J, with 6 bases in between. DNA for the CDR3: TGTGCCAGCAGTTTATCGTCGCAGCCCCAGCATTTT. It codes for CASSLSSQPQHF.

The rearrangement links TRBV7-6 to TRBJ2-7, with 13 bases that match TRBD2. The CDR3 is 19 amino acids. J lost 2 bases, V lost 4 bases, and 14 bases had no gene match. The germline gives CDR1 SGHVS, CDR2 FNYEAQ. In nucleotides, the CDR3 is TGTGCCAGCAGCTCCCACCTCAGACTAGCGGGGGGCCGAACCTACGAGCAGTACTTC. Its protein is CASSSHLRLAGGRTYEQYF.

Only one count was recorded for this clone. V gene TRBV9 combines with J gene TRBJ2-6; weak D call: TRBD1 (6 bases). This CDR3 is 14 amino acids long. The V end was cut by 7 bases, the J end by 3 bases, with 11 bases between. Germline CDR1 reads SGDLS; CDR2 reads YYNGEE. The CDR3 sequence is CASGPGVGANVLTF. The CDR3 DNA reads TGTGCCAGCGGTCCAGGGGTTGGGGCCAACGTCCTGACTTTC.